These T cell receptor beta chains were read from a single sample in a study of breast tumors, draining lymph nodes, adjacent tissues. TCRdb used MiXCR to reprocess the multiplex PCR reads, holding one entry per CDR3 protein. The sample contains fewer than 200,000 distinct CDR3 sequences, 30% to 35% of which appear only once. The sequencing input was axillary lymph node tissue. These TCRs come from a female donor with breast cancer. Some clones in this sample may be carry-over from other donors' samples. CDR3s include the opening cysteine and the closing phenylalanine or tryptophan. A D gene is named only where the DNA matches it firmly. Clone size is not always given. Where it is, it says once, few, many or a class for expanded clones.

J	D	V	size	CDR3	DNA
TRBJ1-3	TRBD1	TRBV19	many	CASVPPDRYSGNTIYF	TGTGCCAGTGTCCCCCCGGACAGGTACTCTGGAAACACCATATATTTT
TRBJ2-3	NA	TRBV20-1	NA	CSASKAGQDTQYF	TGCAGTGCTAGTAAAGCGGGACAGGATACGCAGTATTTT
TRBJ2-7	NA	TRBV6-5	many	CASSFGESSYEQYF	TGTGCCAGCAGTTTTGGGGAAAGCTCCTACGAGCAGTACTTC
TRBJ2-3	NA	TRBV20-1	many	CSPRGTDTQYF	TGCAGTCCCCGCGGAACAGATACGCAGTATTTT
TRBJ2-1	TRBD1	TRBV5-4	NA	CASSLDRGPYNEQSF	TGTGCCAGCAGCCTTGACAGGGGCCCCTACAATGAGCAGTCCTTC
TRBJ2-3	NA	TRBV12-3/TRBV12-4	many	CASSRDSYTQYF	TGTGCCAGCAGCCGCGACAGTTATACGCAGTATTTT
TRBJ2-1	NA	TRBV5-1	many	CASSPTTPPSLNEQFF	TGCGCCAGCAGCCCGACTACCCCACCATCTCTCAATGAGCAGTTCTTC
TRBJ1-5	NA	TRBV18	many	CASSPAEGQPQHF	TGTGCCAGCTCACCAGCCGAGGGTCAGCCCCAGCATTTT
TRBJ2-1	NA	TRBV27	few	CASWKLRESSYNEQFF	TGTGCCAGCTGGAAACTAAGGGAAAGCTCCTACAATGAGCAGTTCTTC
TRBJ2-2	TRBD1	TRBV11-1	NA	CASSSSGTGGDTNTGELFF	TGTGCCAGCAGCTCGTCCGGGACAGGGGGAGATACGAACACCGGGGAGCTGTTTTTT
TRBJ1-5	NA	TRBV20-1	many	CSARDGWPQHF	TGCAGTGCTAGAGATGGTTGGCCCCAGCATTTT
TRBJ2-7	TRBD1	TRBV5-5	many	CASSHGTGNYEQYF	TGTGCCAGCAGCCACGGGACAGGTAACTACGAGCAGTACTTC
TRBJ2-1	NA	TRBV18	many	CASSPRPGQTYNEQFF	TGTGCCAGCTCACCACGGCCGGGACAAACGTACAATGAGCAGTTCTTC
TRBJ2-2	NA	TRBV9	once	CASSVAGASGELFF	TGTGCCAGCAGCGTAGCAGGGGCTAGCGGGGAGCTGTTTTTT
TRBJ1-2	NA	TRBV18	many	CASSPIQDSNYGYTF	TGTGCCAGCTCACCAATACAGGATTCAAACTATGGCTACACCTTC
TRBJ2-3	TRBD1	TRBV2	many	CASSFETGGTDTQYF	TGTGCCAGCAGTTTCGAGACAGGGGGGACAGATACGCAGTATTTT
TRBJ2-3	TRBD1	TRBV9	many	CASSGRGNTQYF	TGTGCCAGCAGCGGCAGGGGGAATACGCAGTATTTT
TRBJ2-1	TRBD2	TRBV10-3	NA	CAISEGTSGDYNEQFF	TGTGCCATCAGTGAGGGGACTAGCGGGGACTACAATGAGCAGTTCTTC
TRBJ2-1	NA	TRBV6-6	NA	CASSGGRNNEQFF	TGTGCCAGCAGTGGAGGGCGGAACAATGAGCAGTTCTTC
TRBJ2-2	NA	TRBV5-1	many	CASSPGGGGSGELFF	TGCGCCAGCAGCCCAGGAGGGGGCGGTAGCGGGGAGCTGTTTTTT
TRBJ1-5	NA	TRBV19	many	CASSESGGRGQPQHF	TGTGCCAGTAGTGAGAGTGGCGGGAGAGGACAGCCCCAGCATTTT